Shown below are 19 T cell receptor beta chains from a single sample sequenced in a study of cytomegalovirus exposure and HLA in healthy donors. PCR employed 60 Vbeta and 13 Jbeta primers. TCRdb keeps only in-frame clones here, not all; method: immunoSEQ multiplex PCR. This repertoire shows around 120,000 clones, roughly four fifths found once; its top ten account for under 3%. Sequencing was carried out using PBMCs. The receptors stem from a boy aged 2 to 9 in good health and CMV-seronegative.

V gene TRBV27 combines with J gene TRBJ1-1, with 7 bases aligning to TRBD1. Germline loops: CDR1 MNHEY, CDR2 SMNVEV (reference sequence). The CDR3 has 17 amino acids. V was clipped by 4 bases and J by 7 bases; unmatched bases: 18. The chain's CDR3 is CASSSPRQGKSFLEAFF. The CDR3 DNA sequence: TGTGCCAGCAGTTCCCCCAGACAGGGTAAATCCTTTCTTGAAGCTTTCTTT.

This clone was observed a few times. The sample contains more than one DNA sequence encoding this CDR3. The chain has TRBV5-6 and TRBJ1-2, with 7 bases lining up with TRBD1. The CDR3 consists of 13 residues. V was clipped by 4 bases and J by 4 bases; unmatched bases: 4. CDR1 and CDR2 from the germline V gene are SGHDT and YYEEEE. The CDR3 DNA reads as TGTGCCAGCAGCCCCAGACAGGGCTATGGCTACACCTTC. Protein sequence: CASSPRQGYGYTF.

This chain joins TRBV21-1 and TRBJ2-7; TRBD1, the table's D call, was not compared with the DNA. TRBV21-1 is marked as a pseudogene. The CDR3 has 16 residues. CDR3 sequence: CASSKSPGQGNYEQYV. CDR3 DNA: TGTGCCAGCAGCAAATCTCCGGGACAGGGGAACTACGAGCAGTACGTC.

The CDR3 bases are TGTGCCAGCAGTGAGAAGGACAGTTACACTGAAGCTTTCTTT. This encodes CASSEKDSYTEAFF. The J gene is TRBJ1-1, the V gene TRBV6-1; possibly TRBD1 for D (6 bases). The V gene lost 3 bases and the J gene lost 3 bases, with 11 bases spanning the gap. The CDR3 runs to 14 residues. Germline assignment: CDR1 MNHNS and CDR2 SASEGT.

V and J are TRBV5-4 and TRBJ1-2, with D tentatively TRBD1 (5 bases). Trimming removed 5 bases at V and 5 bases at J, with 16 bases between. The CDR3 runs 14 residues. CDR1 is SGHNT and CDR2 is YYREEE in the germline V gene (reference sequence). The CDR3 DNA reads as TGTGCCAGCAGAGTCAAAGGGGCCAAGTATGGCTACACCTTC. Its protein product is CASRVKGAKYGYTF.

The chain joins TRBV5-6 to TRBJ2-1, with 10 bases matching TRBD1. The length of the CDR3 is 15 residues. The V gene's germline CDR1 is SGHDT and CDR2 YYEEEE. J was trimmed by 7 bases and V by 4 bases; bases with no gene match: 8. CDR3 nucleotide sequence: TGTGCCAGCAGCGCCGGGACAGGGGCACTTAATGAGCAGTTCTTC. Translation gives CASSAGTGALNEQFF.

For the CDR3, the DNA is TGCGCCAGCAAATCCGGGACAGGGAATGGCTACACCTTC. Translation gives CASKSGTGNGYTF. The chain couples TRBV5-1 to TRBJ1-2; 9 bases are shared with TRBD1. Unmatched junction bases numbered 6, after V lost 6 bases and J lost 6 bases. CDR1 and CDR2 (germline): SGHRS, YFSETQ. This CDR3 region has 13 residues.

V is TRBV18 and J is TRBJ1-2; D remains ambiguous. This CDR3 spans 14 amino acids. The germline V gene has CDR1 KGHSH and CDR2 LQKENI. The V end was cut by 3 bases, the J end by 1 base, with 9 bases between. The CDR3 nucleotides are TGTGCCAGCTCACCGGGCCAAGATAACTATGGCTACACCTTC. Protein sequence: CASSPGQDNYGYTF.

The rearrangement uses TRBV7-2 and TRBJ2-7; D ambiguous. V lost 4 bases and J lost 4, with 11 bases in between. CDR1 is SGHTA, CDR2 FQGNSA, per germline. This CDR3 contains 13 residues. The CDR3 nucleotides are TGTGCCAGCAGCTCCTCACCCGGTTACGAGCAGTACTTC. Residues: CASSSSPGYEQYF.

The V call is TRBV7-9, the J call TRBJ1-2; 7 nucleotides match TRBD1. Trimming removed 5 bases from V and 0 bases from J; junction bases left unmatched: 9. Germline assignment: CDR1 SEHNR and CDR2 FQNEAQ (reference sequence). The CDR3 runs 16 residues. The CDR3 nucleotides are TGTGCCAGCAGCCTGCTTACAGGGGACCCTAACTATGGCTACACCTTC. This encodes CASSLLTGDPNYGYTF.

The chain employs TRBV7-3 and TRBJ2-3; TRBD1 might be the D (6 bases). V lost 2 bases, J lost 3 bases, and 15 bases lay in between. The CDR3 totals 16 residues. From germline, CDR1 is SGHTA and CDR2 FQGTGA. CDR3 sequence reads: CASSLVALGGTDTQYF. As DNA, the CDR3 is TGTGCCAGCAGCTTAGTGGCGTTAGGGGGTACAGATACGCAGTATTTT.

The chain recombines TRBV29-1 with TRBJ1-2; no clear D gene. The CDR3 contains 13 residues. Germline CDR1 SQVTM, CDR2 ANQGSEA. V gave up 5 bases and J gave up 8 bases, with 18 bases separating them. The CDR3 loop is CSVRSPAGNGYTF. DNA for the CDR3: TGCAGCGTTAGGTCCCCCGCGGGGAACGGCTACACCTTC.

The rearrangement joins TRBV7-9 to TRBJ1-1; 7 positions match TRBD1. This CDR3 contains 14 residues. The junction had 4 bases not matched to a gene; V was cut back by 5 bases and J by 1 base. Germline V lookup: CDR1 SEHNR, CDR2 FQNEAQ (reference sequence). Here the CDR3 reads CASSHTGENTEAFF. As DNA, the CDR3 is TGTGCCAGCAGCCATACAGGGGAGAACACTGAAGCTTTCTTT.

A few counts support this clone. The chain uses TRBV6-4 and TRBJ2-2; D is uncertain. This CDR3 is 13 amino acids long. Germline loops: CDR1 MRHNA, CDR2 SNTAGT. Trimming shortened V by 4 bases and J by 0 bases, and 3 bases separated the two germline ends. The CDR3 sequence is CASSAANTGELFF. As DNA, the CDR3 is TGTGCCAGCAGTGCAGCGAACACCGGGGAGCTGTTTTTT.

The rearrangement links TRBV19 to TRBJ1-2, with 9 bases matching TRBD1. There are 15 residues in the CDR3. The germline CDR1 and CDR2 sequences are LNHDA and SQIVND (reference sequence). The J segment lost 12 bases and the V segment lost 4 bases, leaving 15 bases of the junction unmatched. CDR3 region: CASSSQSGTGKTDTF. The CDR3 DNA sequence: TGTGCCAGTAGTAGTCAGAGCGGGACAGGGAAAACGGACACCTTC.

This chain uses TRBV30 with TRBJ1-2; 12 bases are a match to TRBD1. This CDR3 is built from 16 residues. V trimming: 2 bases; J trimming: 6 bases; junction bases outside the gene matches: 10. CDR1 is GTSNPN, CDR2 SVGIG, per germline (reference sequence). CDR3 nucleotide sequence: TGTGCCTGGAGTCAGGGGACAGGGGGCGAGGCGGATGGCTACACCTTC. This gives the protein CAWSQGTGGEADGYTF.

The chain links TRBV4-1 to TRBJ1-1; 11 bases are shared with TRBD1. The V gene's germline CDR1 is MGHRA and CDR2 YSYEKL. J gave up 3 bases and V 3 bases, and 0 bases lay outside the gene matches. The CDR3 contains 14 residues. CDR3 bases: TGCGCCAGCAGCCAGGGACAGGGGGACACTGAAGCTTTCTTT. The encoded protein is CASSQGQGDTEAFF.

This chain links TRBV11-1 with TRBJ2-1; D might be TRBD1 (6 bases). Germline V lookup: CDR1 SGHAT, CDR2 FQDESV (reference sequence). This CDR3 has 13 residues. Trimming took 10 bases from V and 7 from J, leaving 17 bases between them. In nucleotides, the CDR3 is TGTGCCACTCAGGGGAGCCGGGCTAATGAGCAGTTCTTC. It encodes CATQGSRANEQFF.

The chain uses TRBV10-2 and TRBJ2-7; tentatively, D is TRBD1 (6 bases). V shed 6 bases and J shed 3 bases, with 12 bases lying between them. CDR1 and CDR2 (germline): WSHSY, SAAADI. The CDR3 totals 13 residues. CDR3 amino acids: CASRGTLNYEQYF. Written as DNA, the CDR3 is TGCGCCAGCAGGGGGACATTAAACTACGAGCAGTACTTC.